The 13 T cell receptor beta chains listed next were all sequenced from one sample in a study of CD8+CD57+ T cells in acquired aplastic anemia. Flow cytometry had shown expanded CD8+CD57+ cells in the patients chosen for sequencing. Genomic DNA provided the template from which TCR beta VDJ and CDR3 profiles were obtained. TCRdb itself ran the reads through MiXCR, one entry per CDR3 protein. Found here are about 40,000 distinct CDR3 sequences, roughly 69% of them singletons; the top ten hold just under 60%. Sequencing input: sorted CD4+, CD8+, or CD8+CD57+ T cells (not recorded which) from PBMCs. The receptor source for this set is a human donor with aplastic anemia.

With respect to this clonotype: In this CDR3 the conserved last residue, phenylalanine or tryptophan, is missing, so a read error is likely. The J gene is TRBJ1-5, the V gene TRBV2; 9 bases match TRBD1. The germline V gene has CDR1 SNHLY and CDR2 FYNNEI. The V and J ends lost 6 bases and 2 bases, in that order; junction bases with no gene match: 5. The CDR3 length is 15 residues. CDR3 coding DNA: TGTGCCAGCAGCGGAAACAGGGGGCGCAATCAGCCCCAGCATCTT. It yields the protein CASSGNRGRNQPQHL.

The chain is built from TRBV28 and TRBJ1-5, with TRBD1 identical over 7 bases. This CDR3 is built from 15 residues. V lost 8 bases, J lost 1 base, and 8 bases stayed unmatched. CDR1 and CDR2 from the germline V gene are MDHEN and SYDVKM. The CDR3 loop is CASRPGTASNQPQHF. For the CDR3, the DNA is TGTGCCAGCCGCCCCGGGACAGCCAGCAATCAGCCCCAGCATTTT.

The chain has TRBV3-1 and TRBJ2-4; D gene ambiguous. The CDR3 has 15 residues. V was trimmed by 4 bases and J by 1 base, leaving 11 bases between them. Germline lookup yields CDR1 LGHDT and CDR2 YNNKEL (reference sequence). Here the CDR3 reads CASSPTLRAKNIQYF. The CDR3 DNA follows: TGTGCCAGCAGCCCCACTCTGCGGGCCAAAAACATTCAGTACTTC.

This clonotype appeared many times. CDR3 protein: CASSLEDSYEQYF. The CDR3 bases are TGTGCCAGCAGCTTAGAGGATTCCTACGAGCAGTACTTC. This chain joins TRBV7-9 and TRBJ2-7; no firm D call. Germline values: CDR1 SEHNR, CDR2 FQNEAQ (reference sequence). Between the trimmed V and J ends, which lost 1 base and 1 base, there was a span of 5 bases. CDR3 length: 13 amino acids.

The rearrangement links TRBV10-3 to TRBJ1-6; 11 nucleotides line up with TRBD1. V shed 4 bases, J shed 9 bases, and the junction held 5 bases outside the gene matches. Germline lookup yields CDR1 ENHRY and CDR2 SYGVKD. The CDR3 loop spans 15 amino acids. The CDR3 DNA reads as TGTGCCATCAGTGTAGGACAGGGGGCAGGTTCACCCCTCCACTTT. Protein product: CAISVGQGAGSPLHF.

The chain joins TRBV7-9 to TRBJ2-5; no reliable D call. Germline-derived CDR1 and CDR2 are SEHNR and FQNEAQ (reference sequence). V lost 5 bases, J lost 5 bases, and 6 bases lay in between. This CDR3 has 11 residues. CDR3 amino acids: CASSLAETQYF. The CDR3 DNA sequence: TGTGCCAGCAGCCTTGCGGAGACCCAGTACTTC.

This clonotype is a singleton in its sample. This chain links TRBV9 with TRBJ1-2, with D maybe TRBD1 (5 bases). Germline assignment: CDR1 SGDLS and CDR2 YYNGEE. V gave up 5 bases and J gave up 3 bases, with 8 bases separating them. CDR3 length equals 12 residues. CDR3 residues: CASRGAHYGYTF. The CDR3 nucleotides read TGTGCCAGCAGAGGGGCCCACTATGGCTACACCTTC.

The chain has TRBV19 and TRBJ1-6; D perhaps matches TRBD1 (6 bases). Germline CDR1 reads LNHDA; CDR2 reads SQIVND (reference sequence). The CDR3 covers 15 residues. The V gene lost 6 bases and the J gene lost 6 bases, with 15 bases spanning the gap. The CDR3 here is CASRTNRDANSPLHF. As DNA, the CDR3 is TGTGCCAGTAGAACAAACAGGGATGCTAATTCACCCCTCCACTTT. Supplemented by reference TRBV19 and TRBJ1-6, the full variable domain reads DGGITQSPKYLFRKEGQNVTLSCEQNLNHDAMYWYRQDPGQGLRLIYYSQIVNDFQKGDIAEGYSVSREKKESFPLTVTSAQKNPTAFYLCASRTNRDANSPLHFGNGTRLTVT.

The J gene is TRBJ2-3, the V gene TRBV20-1; TRBD2 is a possible D gene (7 bases). Trimming took 6 bases from V and 2 from J, leaving 24 bases between them. Germline-derived CDR1 and CDR2 are DFQATT and SNEGSKA (reference sequence). The CDR3 is 17 residues long. The CDR3, as DNA: TGCAGTGCAGGGGGGGCTAGTAGCGTCGCAGTCACAGATACGCAGTATTTT. Amino acids: CSAGGASSVAVTDTQYF.

As for this clonotype: At one boundary the junction diverges from the germline segment, which might be a read error. The V gene is TRBV10-3, the J gene TRBJ2-7, with TRBD2 as a possible D gene (5 bases). CDR1 and CDR2 (germline): ENHRY, SYGVKD. The length of the CDR3 is 12 residues. CDR3 sequence reads: CASSPGAYEQYF. The CDR3, as DNA: TGTGCCAGCAGTCCCGGGGCCTACGAGCAGTACTTC.

The J gene is TRBJ1-2, the V gene TRBV7-9; D gene ambiguous. Per germline, CDR1 SEHNR and CDR2 FQNEAQ (reference sequence). The length of the CDR3 is 13 residues. Trimming removed 5 bases at V and 2 bases at J, with 9 bases between. The CDR3 sequence is CASSVDGNYGYTF. CDR3 coding DNA: TGTGCCAGCAGCGTAGACGGGAACTATGGCTACACCTTC.

In its sample, this clonotype was seen once. The CDR3: CASSLNRGTEAFF. The CDR3 nucleotides read TGTGCCAGCAGCTTAAACAGAGGGACTGAAGCTTTCTTT. The V gene is TRBV7-9, the J gene TRBJ1-1, with no clear D. There are 13 residues in the CDR3. Trimming took off 2 bases at V and 5 bases at J, with 9 bases between the two ends. Germline CDR1 SEHNR, CDR2 FQNEAQ (reference sequence).

This clonotype was counted ten times or more. This chain uses TRBV6-5 with TRBJ1-3, with D possibly TRBD1 on 5 matching bases. V was trimmed by 0 bases and J by 4 bases, leaving 13 bases between them. The germline V gene has CDR1 MNHEY and CDR2 SVGAGI. The CDR3 length is 16 residues. This CDR3 is CASSYSPDGAGNTIYF. CDR3 DNA sequence: TGTGCCAGCAGTTACTCCCCGGACGGGGCCGGAAACACCATATATTTT.